The clone carrying this TCR beta chain is labeled as medium-sized (0.01 to 0.1%). The antigen is not known. Authors' processing steps: Between-group CDR3 differences, defined by clinicopathological status, yielded a distant-metastasis classifier for papillary thyroid cancer. Using MiXCR, TCRdb reanalyzed the PCR reads. TCRdb's processing, not the study's, gives the V and J calls here. The sample lists 25,000 to 35,000 clones, roughly 25% occurring once. Germline CDR1 is SGDLS and CDR2 is YYNGEE. With 3 bases removed from V and 8 bases from J, the gap between germline ends came to 21 bases. CDR3 length: 16 amino acids. This entry comes from a study of metastatic and nonmetastatic thyroid tumors. Study context: For malignant and benign thyroid patients, tumor or nodule tissue and blood were the sources whose repertoires were compared. General study points: In blood and tumor, TCR beta diversity was reportedly significantly higher in malignant thyroid tumors than in benign nodules.

Ahead of thyroid surgery, no patient had received treatment of any kind. The clonotype originates from a female donor with papillary thyroid cancer or a benign thyroid nodule (not recorded which). Some clones in this sample may be carry-over from other donors' samples. V gene TRBV9 combines with J gene TRBJ2-1; no firm D call. The sequenced sample consisted of blood. The CDR3 here is CASSDTLRSGEDEQFF. For the CDR3, the DNA is TGTGCCAGCAGCGACACATTGCGGTCGGGTGAGGATGAGCAGTTCTTC.